This entry lists 10 T cell receptor beta chains sequenced from one sample in a study of T cells after yellow fever vaccination. MiXCR, applied by TCRdb to the 5' RACE reads, yields one record per CDR3 protein. Of roughly 310,000 distinct CDR3 sequences listed, around 3.9% are singletons. The starting material was PBMCs, obtained on the day of the yellow fever booster vaccination. These receptors were taken from a man aged 18 to 29 who received the YFV17D yellow fever vaccine.

This clonotype was recorded at least ten times. The chain recombines TRBV28 with TRBJ2-7; 8 nucleotides match TRBD1. Unmatched junction bases numbered 3, after V lost 5 bases and J lost 0 bases. The CDR3 consists of 14 residues. Germline-derived CDR1 and CDR2 are MDHEN and SYDVKM. In nucleotides, the CDR3 is TGTGCCAGCAGTCGGGACAGGAGCTCCTACGAGCAGTACGTC. The encoded protein is CASSRDRSSYEQYV.

This clonotype has at least ten counts. The J gene is TRBJ1-2, the V gene TRBV7-8; the match to TRBD1 covers 10 bases. From germline, CDR1 is SGHVS and CDR2 FQNEAQ. The CDR3 extends over 14 amino acids. The J segment lost 6 bases and the V segment lost 7 bases, leaving 8 bases of the junction unmatched. CDR3 sequence reads: CASIPGQGLNGYTF. The CDR3 nucleotides are TGTGCCAGCATCCCGGGACAGGGGCTTAATGGCTACACCTTC.

This clonotype has at least ten counts. This chain uses TRBV4-2 with TRBJ2-1, with 14 bases aligning to TRBD2. V dropped 5 bases and J dropped 2; count of bases not matched to a gene: 8. CDR1 is LGHNA, CDR2 YNFKEQ, per germline. CDR3 length equals 18 residues. The DNA for the CDR3 is TGTGCCAGCAGCGCAACCCCGGGACTAGCGGGGGCCTACAATGAGCAGTTCTTC. Its translation: CASSATPGLAGAYNEQFF.

This clonotype was counted between two and nine times. The CDR3 here is CASLSGYTDTQYF. CDR3 sequence (DNA): TGTGCCAGCCTGTCGGGTTACACAGATACGCAGTATTTT. This chain uses TRBV3-1 with TRBJ2-3; D is unclear. V was trimmed by 8 bases and J by 2 bases, leaving 11 bases between them. There are 13 residues in the CDR3. Germline V gene sequence: CDR1 LGHDT, CDR2 YNNKEL (reference sequence).

This clonotype was observed many times. The J gene is TRBJ2-1, the V gene TRBV20-1; D not certain. The CDR3 is 12 amino acids. The V gene lost 2 bases and the J gene lost 8 bases, with 10 bases spanning the gap. CDR1 DFQATT and CDR2 SNEGSKA come from the germline V gene (reference sequence). As DNA, the CDR3 is TGCAGTGCTAGATTGTTGAGGTATGAGCAGTTCTTC. Translation: CSARLLRYEQFF.

At least ten counts were recorded for this clonotype. The rearrangement links TRBV5-1 to TRBJ2-5; D not resolved. V lost 4 bases, J lost 2 bases, and 12 bases lay in between. Per the germline V gene, CDR1 is SGHRS and CDR2 is YFSETQ. The CDR3 is made up of 14 amino acids. The CDR3 region has the DNA TGCGCCAGCAGCACGGAAGGGTTTCAAGAGACCCAGTACTTC. Its translation: CASSTEGFQETQYF.

This rearrangement joins TRBV2 to TRBJ1-2; no clear D. Between the trimmed V and J ends, which lost 7 bases and 5 bases, there was a span of 14 bases. The CDR3 totals 13 residues. In germline, CDR1 is SNHLY, CDR2 FYNNEI. The CDR3 protein is CASNSGEGYGYTF. CDR3 coding DNA: TGTGCCAGCAATAGCGGGGAGGGTTATGGCTACACCTTC.

There are many counts of this clonotype. In DNA form, the CDR3 reads TGTGCCAGCAGCCGACCGGACAGGGCGGCAGATACGCAGTATTTT. Translated, it gives CASSRPDRAADTQYF. V is TRBV6-6 and J is TRBJ2-3, with TRBD1 matching 8 bases. This CDR3 region has 15 residues. V shed 6 bases and J 4 bases; nucleotides not matched to a gene: 9. Germline V lookup: CDR1 MNHNY, CDR2 SVGAGI (reference sequence).

The V call is TRBV19, the J call TRBJ1-3; TRBD1 aligns across 8 bases. The CDR3 consists of 14 residues. V shed 7 bases, J shed 0 bases, and the junction held 2 bases outside the gene matches. The V gene's germline CDR1 is LNHDA and CDR2 SQIVND (reference sequence). This CDR3 is CASTTGGSGNTIYF. CDR3 nucleotides: TGTGCCAGTACCACAGGGGGCTCTGGAAACACCATATATTTT.

This clonotype was detected many times. In DNA, the CDR3 is TGCAGTGCTGCCTCCTACAATGAGCAGTTCTTC. The encoded protein is CSAASYNEQFF. The chain carries TRBV20-1 and TRBJ2-1, with unresolved D. The CDR3 has 11 residues. The germline CDR1 and CDR2 sequences are DFQATT and SNEGSKA (reference sequence). V was clipped by 5 bases and J by 0 bases, with 2 bases between them.